Shown below are 31 T cell receptor beta chains from a single sample sequenced in a study of human T cells and chemical hapten exposure. Time point indicated: healthy volunteer bleed at 2 weeks. Unfractionated whole blood was the source from which total RNA was extracted. Via MiXCR, TCRdb re-called the RACE reads, giving one row per CDR3 protein. Of under 95,000 distinct CDR3 sequences listed, about 10% are singletons. Material: whole blood. The receptors were gathered from a female donor in good health. Some clones in this sample may be carry-over from other donors' samples.

The genes are TRBV27 and TRBJ2-1; weak D call: TRBD1 (6 bases). This CDR3 is built from 14 residues. In germline, CDR1 is MNHEY, CDR2 SMNVEV (reference sequence). With 6 bases removed from V and 5 bases from J, the gap between germline ends came to 14 bases. CDR3 nucleotides: TGTGCCAGCAGAGATTGGACAGAGGACAATGAGCAGTTCTTC. Encoded protein: CASRDWTEDNEQFF.

This clonotype has just a few counts. The CDR3 DNA follows: TGTGCCAGAAGGCCGGGACAAAACTCCTACGAGCAGTACTTC. Residues: CARRPGQNSYEQYF. The V gene is TRBV25-1, the J gene TRBJ2-7, with D tentatively TRBD1 (6 bases). This CDR3 region has 14 residues. Germline V gene lookup returns CDR1 MGHDK and CDR2 SYGVNS. Deletions cut 9 bases from V and 0 bases from J, with 15 bases between.

The chain employs TRBV11-2 and TRBJ2-7; the match to TRBD1 covers 7 bases. V trimming: 5 bases; J trimming: 6 bases; junction bases outside the gene matches: 10. The CDR3 length is 14 residues. CDR1 and CDR2 (germline): SGHAT, FQNNGV. Here the CDR3 DNA reads TGTGCCAGCAGCCTACTCGAGACAGGGCGCGAGCAGTACTTC. It is translated as CASSLLETGREQYF.

Written as DNA, the CDR3 is TGTGCCATCCAGATATCGGAGGGACTTTGGGGTGGCTACACCTTC. Protein sequence: CAIQISEGLWGGYTF. The J gene is TRBJ1-2, the V gene TRBV28; D perhaps matches TRBD1 (5 bases). Germline V lookup: CDR1 MDHEN, CDR2 SYDVKM. The CDR3 loop spans 15 amino acids. V lost 10 bases to trimming and J lost 7 bases, with 25 bases between them.

This clonotype has only a few counts. This chain links TRBV5-1 with TRBJ2-1; 9 positions match TRBD2. The V gene end was trimmed by 3 bases and the J gene end by 7 bases; junction bases not matched to a gene: 2. The germline V gene encodes CDR1 SGHRS and CDR2 YFSETQ. The CDR3 extends over 13 amino acids. The CDR3 region is CASSWAGGNEQFF. The CDR3 coding sequence is TGCGCCAGCAGCTGGGCGGGAGGGAATGAGCAGTTCTTC.

This rearrangement joins TRBV28 to TRBJ2-1, with 7 bases identical to TRBD1. V dropped 0 bases and J dropped 0; count of bases not matched to a gene: 14. Germline CDR1 reads MDHEN; CDR2 reads SYDVKM. CDR3 length equals 20 residues. For the CDR3, the DNA is TGTGCCAGCAGTTTATGGTCAGGGCAAGGGGGCGTCGCCTCCTACAATGAGCAGTTCTTC. Translation: CASSLWSGQGGVASYNEQFF.

This clonotype was seen only a few times. This chain uses TRBV27 with TRBJ2-1; possible D gene TRBD2, 5 bases. This CDR3 spans 12 amino acids. Germline V gives CDR1 MNHEY, CDR2 SMNVEV (reference sequence). The ends were cut back, 9 bases at V and 7 bases at J, with 13 bases in the middle. The CDR3 sequence is CASLTRGNEQFF. For the CDR3, the DNA is TGTGCCAGTCTTACCCGCGGGAATGAGCAGTTCTTC.

The V call is TRBV5-1, the J call TRBJ1-4; TRBD1 aligns across 9 bases. V was pared by 0 bases and J by 8 bases, with 5 bases of the junction left unmatched. Germline loops: CDR1 SGHRS, CDR2 YFSETQ. The CDR3 covers 15 residues. DNA of the CDR3: TGCGCCAGCAGCTTGGCCGGGACAGGGTACGAAAAACTGTTTTTT. Translating it yields CASSLAGTGYEKLFF.

This clonotype has more than one count but fewer than ten. This chain joins TRBV19 and TRBJ1-5; the D gene is possibly TRBD1 (5 bases). Germline loops: CDR1 LNHDA, CDR2 SQIVND (reference sequence). Trimming shortened V by 3 bases and J by 3 bases, and 12 bases separated the two germline ends. CDR3 size: 15 residues. In nucleotides, the CDR3 is TGTGCCAGTAGTATCCCAGGGACCTCCAATCAGCCCCAGCATTTT. It yields the protein CASSIPGTSNQPQHF.

This sequence joins TRBV10-2 and TRBJ2-3, with a possible D match to TRBD2 (6 bases). The germline V gene encodes CDR1 WSHSY and CDR2 SAAADI. V lost 7 bases and J 2 bases, leaving 13 bases between the germline ends. The CDR3 covers 14 residues. The CDR3 region has the DNA TGCGCCAGCACCCGGGGCGGGGTCACAGATACGCAGTATTTT. Its protein is CASTRGGVTDTQYF.

With regard to this clonotype: Its ends do not fully match the called genes, so a read error is possible. This chain connects TRBV28 to TRBJ2-7; 9 nucleotides agree with TRBD1. The CDR3 extends over 14 amino acids. Germline V gene data show CDR1 as MDHEN and CDR2 as SYDVKM. In nucleotides, the CDR3 is TGTGTCAGCAGGATACAGGGGGCCGTCTACGAGCAGTACTTC. It is translated as CVSRIQGAVYEQYF.

This clonotype was detected only a few times. J is TRBJ2-7 and V is TRBV14; D unresolved. V lost 0 bases, J lost 2 bases, and 11 bases lay in between. CDR1 and CDR2 from the germline V gene are SGHDN and FVKESK. The CDR3 extends over 15 amino acids. CDR3 nucleotides: TGTGCCAGCAGCCAAGATCTTAACCGAGCCTACGAGCAGTACTTC. It specifies CASSQDLNRAYEQYF.

This clonotype has a count of ten or more. The chain uses TRBV20-1 and TRBJ2-7; the match to TRBD1 covers 8 bases. Germline assignment: CDR1 DFQATT and CDR2 SNEGSKA (reference sequence). J lost 0 bases, V lost 5 bases, and 6 bases had no gene match. The CDR3 has 14 residues. CDR3 region: CSAPTGVRSYEQYF. CDR3 DNA sequence: TGCAGTGCTCCGACAGGGGTACGCTCCTACGAGCAGTACTTC.

The CDR3 protein is CSATPLYEQYF. The DNA for the CDR3 is TGCAGTGCTACTCCCCTCTACGAGCAGTACTTC. The chain has TRBV20-1 and TRBJ2-7, with unresolved D. The CDR3 length is 11 residues. V was shortened by 4 bases and J by 3 bases, with 7 bases between the two germline ends. Germline values: CDR1 DFQATT, CDR2 SNEGSKA (reference sequence).

This clonotype was counted ten times or more. The J gene is TRBJ2-3, the V gene TRBV29-1; 8 bases map to TRBD2. CDR1 SQVTM and CDR2 ANQGSEA come from the germline V gene. The length of the CDR3 is 15 residues. Trimming cost V 4 bases and J 2 bases; bases outside gene matches: 8. Here the CDR3 reads CSVGPLAGTTDTQYF. CDR3 bases: TGCAGCGTTGGGCCGCTAGCGGGCACCACAGATACGCAGTATTTT.

This clonotype occurred many times. The V call is TRBV4-1, the J call TRBJ2-6; D is unresolved. The CDR3 extends over 15 amino acids. The germline gives CDR1 MGHRA, CDR2 YSYEKL. Trimming left V 2 bases short and J 4 bases short, with 9 bases between. CDR3 DNA: TGCGCCAGCAGCCAACAATCCACGGGGGCCAACGTCCTGACTTTC. It specifies CASSQQSTGANVLTF.

The gene calls are TRBV28 and TRBJ2-3; D is unclear. The CDR3 spans 15 residues. Trimming stripped 3 bases from V and 0 bases from J, with 10 bases between. CDR1 and CDR2 (germline): MDHEN, SYDVKM. CDR3 DNA sequence: TGTGCCAGCAGTTTTATCCGGGCAAGCACAGATACGCAGTATTTT. This sequence encodes CASSFIRASTDTQYF.

This clonotype was observed a handful of times. The CDR3 coding sequence is TGTGCCACCGGGACTAGCGGGAGAATCTACGAGCAGTACTTC. As protein: CATGTSGRIYEQYF. The chain has TRBV12-3 or TRBV12-4 and TRBJ2-7; 14 bases fit TRBD2. The trim removed 10 bases at V and 3 bases at J, leaving 5 bases unmatched. The CDR3 is 14 amino acids.

This clonotype appeared a few times. V and J are TRBV7-8 and TRBJ2-2; D not resolved. Germline CDR1 reads SGHVS; CDR2 reads FQNEAQ. The CDR3 has 14 residues. The V end lost 5 bases, the J end lost 0 bases, and 7 bases lay between the germline ends. CDR3 loop: CASSTLSNTGELFF. The CDR3 nucleotides read TGTGCCAGCAGCACCCTATCGAACACCGGGGAGCTGTTTTTT. The full variable domain, completed using reference TRBV7-8 and TRBJ2-2, is GAGVSQSPRYKVAKRGQDVALRCDPISGHVSLFWYQQALGQGPEFLTYFQNEAQLDKSGLPSDRFFAERPEGSVSTLKIQRTQQEDSAVYLCASSTLSNTGELFFGEGSRLTVL.

This clonotype was found a few times. The V call is TRBV19, the J call TRBJ2-1; 9 bases align to TRBD1. This CDR3 is 16 amino acids long. The junction had 11 bases not matched to a gene; V was cut back by 4 bases and J by 7 bases. Germline assignment: CDR1 LNHDA and CDR2 SQIVND (reference sequence). As DNA, the CDR3 is TGTGCCAGTAGTACGCCGGGACAGGGAGTAGTTAATGAGCAGTTCTTC. Amino acid sequence: CASSTPGQGVVNEQFF.

This chain links TRBV20-1 with TRBJ2-7; possible D gene TRBD2, 6 bases. The CDR3 extends over 14 amino acids. V shed 5 bases and J shed 6 bases, with 20 bases lying between them. The germline V gene has CDR1 DFQATT and CDR2 SNEGSKA (reference sequence). This chain's CDR3 is CSAGGTASVGEQYF. The CDR3 DNA reads TGCAGTGCTGGAGGGACGGCTAGCGTAGGCGAGCAGTACTTC.

Note on this clonotype: At one end, the junction sequence differs from germline, possibly due to a read error. This chain links TRBV9 with TRBJ2-1; TRBD1 is a possible D gene (6 bases). From germline, CDR1 is SGDLS and CDR2 YYNGEE. This CDR3 region has 15 residues. The CDR3 here is CTSSPGAPDYNEQFF. CDR3 DNA: TGTACCAGCAGCCCAGGGGCTCCTGATTACAATGAGCAGTTCTTC. Full variable domain (remainder filled in from reference TRBV9 and TRBJ2-1): DSGVTQTPKHLITATGQRVTLRCSPRSGDLSVYWYQQSLDQGLQFLIQYYNGEERAKGNILERFSAQQFPDLHSELNLSSLELGDSALYFCTSSPGAPDYNEQFFGPGTRLTVL.

There are many counts of this clonotype. The chain carries TRBV7-2 and TRBJ2-1; D ambiguous. This CDR3 is built from 13 residues. Germline-derived CDR1 and CDR2 are SGHTA and FQGNSA. The V and J ends lost 6 bases and 1 base respectively, with 7 bases between them. This chain's CDR3 is CASRNSSYNEQFF. The DNA for the CDR3 is TGTGCCAGCAGGAACAGTTCCTACAATGAGCAGTTCTTC.

This chain joins TRBV4-1 and TRBJ1-6; TRBD1 agrees at 7 bases. The germline gives CDR1 MGHRA, CDR2 YSYEKL. V lost 1 base, J lost 8 bases, and 5 bases stayed unmatched. This CDR3 region has 15 residues. CDR3 DNA sequence: TGCGCCAGCAGCCAAGGGGACAGTCAATATTCACCCCTCCACTTT. Its translation: CASSQGDSQYSPLHF.

This clonotype came up a few times. CDR3 sequence: CASSLEGSSYNEQFF. The DNA of the CDR3 is TGCGCCAGCAGCTTGGAGGGCAGCTCCTACAATGAGCAGTTCTTC. The J gene is TRBJ2-1, the V gene TRBV5-1; no definite D call. V lost 0 bases to trimming and J lost 0 bases, with 7 bases between them. The CDR3 loop spans 15 amino acids. Germline values: CDR1 SGHRS, CDR2 YFSETQ.

This clonotype was picked up a small number of times. The CDR3 region is CASSSRDPPYEQYF. The CDR3 DNA is TGTGCCAGCAGCTCCCGGGACCCCCCCTACGAGCAGTACTTC. The rearrangement links TRBV7-9 to TRBJ2-7, with D possibly called TRBD1 or TRBD2 (5 bases each). CDR3 length: 14 residues. CDR1 and CDR2 from the germline V gene are SEHNR and FQNEAQ (reference sequence). Trimming took off 4 bases at V and 2 bases at J, with 12 bases between the two ends.

The table lists this clonotype with a few counts. The gene calls are TRBV29-1 and TRBJ2-7; D may be TRBD2 (7 bases). The CDR3 has 14 residues. Trimming stripped 4 bases from V and 3 bases from J, with 16 bases between. Germline CDR1 and CDR2: SQVTM and ANQGSEA. CDR3 coding DNA: TGCAGCGTTGGGACGGGGGGCCTCTACTACGAGCAGTACTTC. It is translated as CSVGTGGLYYEQYF.

Only a few counts were recorded for this clonotype. The chain carries TRBV20-1 and TRBJ2-1; D unresolved. Trimming shortened V by 5 bases and J by 9 bases, and 14 bases separated the two germline ends. Germline CDR1 and CDR2: DFQATT and SNEGSKA (reference sequence). The CDR3 consists of 12 residues. CDR3 DNA sequence: TGCAGTGCTGTGTGGGGTGGTTCTGAGCAGTTCTTC. It encodes CSAVWGGSEQFF.

This clonotype was detected many times. The rearrangement uses TRBV4-1 and TRBJ1-5; D is ambiguous. The CDR3 is 16 residues long. Looked up from germline, CDR1 is MGHRA and CDR2 is YSYEKL. V was shortened by 1 base and J by 1 base, with 11 bases between the two germline ends. CDR3 sequence reads: CASSQGARGSNQPQHF. The CDR3 DNA follows: TGCGCCAGCAGCCAAGGGGCGCGTGGAAGCAATCAGCCCCAGCATTTT.

This clonotype has only a few counts. The CDR3 DNA follows: TGCAGCGTTGTTGACTCTGGGGCCAACGTCCTGACTTTC. Encoded protein: CSVVDSGANVLTF. The rearrangement links TRBV29-1 to TRBJ2-6, with D uncertain. Germline assignment: CDR1 SQVTM and CDR2 ANQGSEA. There are 13 residues in the CDR3. Trimming took 4 bases from V and 0 from J, leaving 4 bases between them.

With respect to this clonotype: A much larger clonotype is one base distant, so this may be a read error. This chain uses TRBV7-2 with TRBJ1-5; 10 nucleotides align to TRBD1. The CDR3 is made up of 15 amino acids. Germline V gene data show CDR1 as SGHTA and CDR2 as FQGNSA. CDR3 nucleotide sequence: TGTGCCAGCAGCTTAGAGGACAGGGGGAATCAGCCCCAGAATTTT. Its translation: CASSLEDRGNQPQNF.